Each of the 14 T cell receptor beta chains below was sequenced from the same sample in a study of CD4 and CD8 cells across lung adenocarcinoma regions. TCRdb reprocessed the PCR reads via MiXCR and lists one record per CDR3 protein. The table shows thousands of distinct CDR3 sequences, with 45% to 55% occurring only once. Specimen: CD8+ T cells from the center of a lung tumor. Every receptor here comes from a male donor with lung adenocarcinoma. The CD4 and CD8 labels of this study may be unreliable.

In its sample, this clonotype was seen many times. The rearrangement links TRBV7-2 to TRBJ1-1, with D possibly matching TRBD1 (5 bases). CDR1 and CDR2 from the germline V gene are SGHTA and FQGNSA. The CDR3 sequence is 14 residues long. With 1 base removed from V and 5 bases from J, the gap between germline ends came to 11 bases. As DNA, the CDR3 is TGTGCCAGCAGCTTAGATCAGGGTCGAACTGAAGCTTTCTTT. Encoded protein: CASSLDQGRTEAFF.

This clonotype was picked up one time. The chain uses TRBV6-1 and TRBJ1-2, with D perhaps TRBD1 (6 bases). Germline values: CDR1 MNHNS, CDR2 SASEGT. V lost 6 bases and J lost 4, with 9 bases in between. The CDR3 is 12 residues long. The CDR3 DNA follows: TGTGCCAGCAGCAGGGGAGGCTATGGCTACACCTTC. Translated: CASSRGGYGYTF.

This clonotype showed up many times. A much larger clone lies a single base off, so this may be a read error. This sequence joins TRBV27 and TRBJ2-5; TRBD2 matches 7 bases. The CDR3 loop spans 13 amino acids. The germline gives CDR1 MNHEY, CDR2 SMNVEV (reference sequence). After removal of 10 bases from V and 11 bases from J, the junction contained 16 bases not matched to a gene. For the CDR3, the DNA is TGTGCCACACTCGGGGAGGGCCGTAGTGAGCAGTACTTC. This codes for CATLGEGRSEQYF.

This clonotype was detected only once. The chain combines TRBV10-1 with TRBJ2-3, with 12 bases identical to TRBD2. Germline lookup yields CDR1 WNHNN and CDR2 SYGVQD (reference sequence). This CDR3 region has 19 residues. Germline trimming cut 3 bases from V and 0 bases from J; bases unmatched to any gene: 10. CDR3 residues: CASSDAGLAGPDSTDTQYF. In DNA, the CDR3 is TGCGCCAGCAGTGATGCCGGACTAGCGGGACCCGATAGCACAGATACGCAGTATTTT.

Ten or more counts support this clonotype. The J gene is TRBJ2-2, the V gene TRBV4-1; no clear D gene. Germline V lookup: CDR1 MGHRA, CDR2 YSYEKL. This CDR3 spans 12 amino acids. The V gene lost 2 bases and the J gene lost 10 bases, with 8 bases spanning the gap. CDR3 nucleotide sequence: TGCGCCAGCAGCCAAAGAACGGAGGAGCTGTTTTTT. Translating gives CASSQRTEELFF.

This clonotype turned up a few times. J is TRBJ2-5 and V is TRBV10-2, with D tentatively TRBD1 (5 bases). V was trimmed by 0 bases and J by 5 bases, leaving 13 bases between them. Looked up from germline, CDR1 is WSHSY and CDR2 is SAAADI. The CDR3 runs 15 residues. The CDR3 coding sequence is TGCGCCAGCAGTGAGTCCGAGGTTGGGGCGGAGACCCAGTACTTC. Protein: CASSESEVGAETQYF.

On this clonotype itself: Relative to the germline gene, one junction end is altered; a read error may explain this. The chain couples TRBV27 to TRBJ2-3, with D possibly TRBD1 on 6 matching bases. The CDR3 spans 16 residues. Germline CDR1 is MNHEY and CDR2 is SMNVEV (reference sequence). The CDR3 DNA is TGTGCCAGCAGTTTAATGGGGACACTCGCCACAGACACGCAGTATTTT. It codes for CASSLMGTLATDTQYF.

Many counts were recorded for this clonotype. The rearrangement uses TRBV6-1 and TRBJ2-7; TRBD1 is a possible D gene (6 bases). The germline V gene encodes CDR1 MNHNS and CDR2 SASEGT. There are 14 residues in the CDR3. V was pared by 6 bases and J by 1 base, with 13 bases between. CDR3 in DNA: TGTGCCAGCAGCGGACAGCTCCTTTCCTACGAGCAGTACTTC. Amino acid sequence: CASSGQLLSYEQYF.

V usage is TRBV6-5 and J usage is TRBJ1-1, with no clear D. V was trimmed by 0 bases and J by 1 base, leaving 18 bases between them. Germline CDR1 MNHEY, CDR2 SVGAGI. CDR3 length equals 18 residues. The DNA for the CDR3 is TGTGCCAGCAGTTACTCGGGAAACGGCGGATCCTGGAACACTGAAGCTTTCTTT. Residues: CASSYSGNGGSWNTEAFF.

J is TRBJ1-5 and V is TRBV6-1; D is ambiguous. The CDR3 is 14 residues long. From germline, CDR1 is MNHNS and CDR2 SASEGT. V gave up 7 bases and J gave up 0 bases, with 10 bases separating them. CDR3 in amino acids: CASTLWGSNQPQHF. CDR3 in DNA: TGTGCCAGCACCCTTTGGGGTAGCAATCAGCCCCAGCATTTT.

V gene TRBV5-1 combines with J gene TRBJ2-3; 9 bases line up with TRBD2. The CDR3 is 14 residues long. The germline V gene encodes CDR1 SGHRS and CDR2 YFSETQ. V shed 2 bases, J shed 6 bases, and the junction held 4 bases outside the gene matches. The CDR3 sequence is CASSFSGRGDTQYF. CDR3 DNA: TGCGCCAGCAGCTTTAGCGGGAGAGGGGATACGCAGTATTTT.

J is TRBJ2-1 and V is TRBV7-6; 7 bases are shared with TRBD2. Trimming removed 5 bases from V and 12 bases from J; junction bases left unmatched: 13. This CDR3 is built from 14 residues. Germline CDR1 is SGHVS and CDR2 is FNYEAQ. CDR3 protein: CASSPSGLFFAQFF. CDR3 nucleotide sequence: TGTGCCAGCAGCCCGTCGGGACTATTTTTTGCGCAGTTCTTC.

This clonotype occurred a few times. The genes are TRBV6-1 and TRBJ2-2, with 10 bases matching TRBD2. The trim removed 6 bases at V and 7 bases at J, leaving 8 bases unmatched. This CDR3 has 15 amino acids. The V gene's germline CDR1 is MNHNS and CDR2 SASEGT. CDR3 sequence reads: CASRPSGRAIGELFF. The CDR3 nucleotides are TGTGCCAGCAGACCTAGCGGGAGAGCTATCGGGGAGCTGTTTTTT.

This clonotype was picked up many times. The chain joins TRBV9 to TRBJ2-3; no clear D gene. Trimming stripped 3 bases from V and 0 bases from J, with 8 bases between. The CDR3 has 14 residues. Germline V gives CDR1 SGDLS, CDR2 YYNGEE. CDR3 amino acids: CASSALGSTDTQYF. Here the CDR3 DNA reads TGTGCCAGCAGCGCCCTAGGTAGCACAGATACGCAGTATTTT.